Following are 30 T cell receptor beta chains from one sample sequenced in a study of T cell repertoires in cytomegalovirus infection. TCRdb reanalysed the reads using MiXCR and keeps one entry per CDR3 protein. The table shows around 900,000 distinct CDR3 sequences, with around 30% occurring only once. These receptors' targets are unknown. The starting material was cultured CD8+ T cells from PBMCs, obtained from culture after CMV antigen stimulation. These TCRs come from a human donor in good health (CMV status not recorded). Some clones in this sample may be carry-over from other donors' samples.

This clonotype was seen a few times. J is TRBJ1-2 and V is TRBV3-1; D perhaps matches TRBD1 (6 bases). This CDR3 has 15 amino acids. CDR1 LGHDT and CDR2 YNNKEL come from the germline V gene (reference sequence). Trimming pared 3 bases from V and 4 bases from J, leaving 15 bases between. CDR3 DNA: TGTGCCAGCAGCCACCCACCTGGACAGCTCTATGGCTACACCTTC. Residues: CASSHPPGQLYGYTF.

At least ten counts were recorded for this clonotype. The rearrangement links TRBV11-3 to TRBJ2-1, with unresolved D. The CDR3 extends over 13 amino acids. Trimming cost V 4 bases and J 4 bases, with 8 bases left between them. Germline CDR1 reads SGHNT; CDR2 reads YENEEA. The DNA for the CDR3 is TGTGCCAGCAGCTCTTATAATTACAATGAGCAGTTCTTC. Encoded protein: CASSSYNYNEQFF.

There are a few counts of this clonotype. The chain links TRBV28 to TRBJ1-5; D uncertain. The length of the CDR3 is 15 residues. CDR1 is MDHEN, CDR2 SYDVKM, per germline. V was cut by 8 bases and J by 4 bases, with 18 bases left in between. CDR3 DNA: TGTGCCAGCCGCAGGTGGAGCCTAATAAATCAGCCCCAGCATTTT. It codes for CASRRWSLINQPQHF.

This clonotype has a handful of counts. The chain recombines TRBV19 with TRBJ1-2; 7 nucleotides line up with TRBD1. The CDR3 runs 15 residues. V shed 5 bases, J shed 5 bases, and the junction held 11 bases outside the gene matches. Germline lookup yields CDR1 LNHDA and CDR2 SQIVND (reference sequence). CDR3 sequence reads: CASSDDRVVTYGYTF. In DNA, the CDR3 is TGTGCCAGTAGTGACGACAGGGTCGTAACTTATGGCTACACCTTC.

The chain joins TRBV12-3 or TRBV12-4 to TRBJ1-1, with D uncertain. The CDR3 consists of 12 residues. V lost 5 bases and J lost 4, with 8 bases in between. CDR3 DNA sequence: TGTGCCAGCAGTGACATGGGCACTGAAGCTTTCTTT. It encodes CASSDMGTEAFF.

This sequence joins TRBV13 and TRBJ1-2; 11 bases are shared with TRBD1. Germline CDR1 PRHDT, CDR2 FYEKMQ (reference sequence). The CDR3 spans 16 residues. Losses at the gene ends were 0 bases for V and 3 bases for J; bases not matched to a gene: 3. In nucleotides, the CDR3 is TGTGCCAGCAGCTTAGGGGACAGGGGGCTCGACTATGGCTACACCTTC. Translated, it gives CASSLGDRGLDYGYTF.

About this clonotype: This may arise from a read error, as a much more abundant clone is one base away. The rearrangement links TRBV7-8 to TRBJ2-7; the match to TRBD1 covers 7 bases. CDR1 and CDR2 (germline): SGHVS, FQNEAQ. The CDR3 has 16 residues. Here the CDR3 reads CANSLATDRTFYEQYV. In DNA, the CDR3 is TGTGCCAACAGCTTAGCGACGGACAGGACATTCTACGAGCAGTACGTC.

This clonotype has at least ten counts. The CDR3 DNA sequence: TGTGCCAGCAGTAGGGACAGCTTGAACACTGAAGCTTTCTTT. This sequence encodes CASSRDSLNTEAFF. The rearrangement uses TRBV27 and TRBJ1-1; 7 positions match TRBD1. The CDR3 sequence is 14 residues long. Germline V lookup: CDR1 MNHEY, CDR2 SMNVEV (reference sequence). Unmatched junction bases numbered 3, after V lost 5 bases and J lost 0 bases.

Turning to this clonotype: At one of its ends the junction is not consistent with the germline gene, which may arise from a read error. The genes are TRBV10-3 and TRBJ2-2, with 9 bases aligning to TRBD1. This CDR3 contains 16 residues. The V gene's germline CDR1 is ENHRY and CDR2 SYGVKD. CDR3 protein: CASSELGQGGTGELFF. The CDR3 DNA sequence: TGTGCCAGCAGTGAGTTGGGACAGGGAGGCACCGGGGAGCTGTTTTTT.

The chain uses TRBV20-1 and TRBJ1-5; perhaps TRBD1 as D (6 bases). V lost 5 bases and J lost 0, with 11 bases in between. Germline lookup yields CDR1 DFQATT and CDR2 SNEGSKA (reference sequence). This CDR3 is built from 14 residues. CDR3 in amino acids: CSAWTVNSNQPQHF. CDR3 bases: TGCAGTGCTTGGACAGTAAATAGCAATCAGCCCCAGCATTTT.

This clonotype has a handful of counts. This chain connects TRBV6-5 to TRBJ2-5, with D unclear. From germline, CDR1 is MNHEY and CDR2 SVGAGI. The length of the CDR3 is 13 residues. V lost 2 bases, J lost 4 bases, and 8 bases lay in between. The DNA of the CDR3 is TGTGCCAGCAGTTACGGGTATCTAGAGACCCAGTACTTC. It yields the protein CASSYGYLETQYF.

The chain couples TRBV10-3 to TRBJ2-3; 10 bases are shared with TRBD2. V shed 0 bases, J shed 0 bases, and the junction held 6 bases outside the gene matches. Germline CDR1 and CDR2: ENHRY and SYGVKD. The CDR3 has 18 amino acids. The CDR3 nucleotides are TGTGCCATCAGTGAGTCCCTAGCGGGGGCCTCAAGCACAGATACGCAGTATTTT. This gives the protein CAISESLAGASSTDTQYF.

There are many counts of this clonotype. This chain joins TRBV7-6 and TRBJ1-1; no clear D. Germline CDR1 SGHVS, CDR2 FNYEAQ. Trimming removed 5 bases from V and 7 bases from J, with 17 bases in between. The CDR3 sequence is 14 residues long. The CDR3, as DNA: TGTGCCAGCAGCCTCGAGGGCCCCGGAAGTGAAGCTTTCTTT. Translating it yields CASSLEGPGSEAFF.

This chain joins TRBV4-3 and TRBJ2-5; a possible D gene is TRBD1 (6 bases). Germline-derived CDR1 and CDR2 are LGHNA and YSLEER. The V end was cut by 1 base, the J end by 5 bases, with 14 bases between. This CDR3 contains 15 residues. CDR3 in amino acids: CASSQGGGDLETQYF. The DNA of the CDR3 is TGCGCCAGCAGCCAAGGAGGGGGTGATCTGGAGACCCAGTACTTC.

The J gene is TRBJ2-7, the V gene TRBV7-6; perhaps TRBD1 as D (6 bases). The CDR3 is 15 amino acids. Germline-derived CDR1 and CDR2 are SGHVS and FNYEAQ. Trimming left V 7 bases short and J 2 bases short, with 18 bases between. In DNA, the CDR3 is TGTGCCAGCAATGACTTAGGGACAAGGCCCTACGAGCAGTACGTC. It yields the protein CASNDLGTRPYEQYV.

J is TRBJ2-7 and V is TRBV7-9, with D perhaps matching TRBD1 (6 bases). The ends were cut back, 4 bases at V and 9 bases at J, with 10 bases in the middle. This CDR3 is 11 amino acids long. Germline CDR1 and CDR2: SEHNR and FQNEAQ (reference sequence). CDR3: CASSSQTGQYF. The CDR3 region has the DNA TGTGCCAGCAGCTCCCAGACAGGGCAGTACTTC.

This clonotype was counted many times. The chain combines TRBV7-8 with TRBJ2-1, with TRBD2 matching over 8 bases. Germline values: CDR1 SGHVS, CDR2 FQNEAQ. This CDR3 is built from 15 residues. After removal of 5 bases from V and 4 bases from J, the junction contained 7 bases not matched to a gene. The CDR3: CASSPTERGYNEQFF. The CDR3 DNA follows: TGTGCCAGCAGCCCTACTGAGCGGGGGTACAATGAGCAGTTCTTC.

In its sample, this clonotype was seen a few times. The genes are TRBV27 and TRBJ2-1; 7 bases are a match to TRBD2. V shed 4 bases, J shed 0 bases, and the junction held 9 bases outside the gene matches. The CDR3 is 17 amino acids. Looked up from germline, CDR1 is MNHEY and CDR2 is SMNVEV (reference sequence). The CDR3 region has the DNA TGTGCCAGCAGTTCTATTTTGGGGGGGAGCTCCTACAATGAGCAGTTCTTC. It yields the protein CASSSILGGSSYNEQFF.

This clonotype was found a few times. V usage is TRBV27 and J usage is TRBJ1-1, with unresolved D. Per the germline V gene, CDR1 is MNHEY and CDR2 is SMNVEV (reference sequence). The CDR3 has 13 residues. Deletions cut 6 bases from V and 3 bases from J, with 11 bases between. This chain's CDR3 is CASSPGFHTEAFF. The CDR3 region has the DNA TGTGCCAGCAGCCCCGGGTTCCACACTGAAGCTTTCTTT.

The rearrangement links TRBV12-5 to TRBJ1-1; D unresolved. With 3 bases removed from V and 0 bases from J, the gap between germline ends came to 14 bases. Germline assignment: CDR1 LGHNT and CDR2 FRNRAP. The length of the CDR3 is 16 residues. The chain's CDR3 is CASGFYAEDLNTEAFF. The CDR3 DNA reads as TGTGCTAGTGGTTTCTACGCGGAGGACCTGAACACTGAAGCTTTCTTT.

This chain connects TRBV10-3 to TRBJ2-1, with D perhaps matching TRBD1 or TRBD2 (5 bases each). Germline V gene data show CDR1 as ENHRY and CDR2 as SYGVKD. V lost 6 bases to trimming and J lost 2 bases, with 14 bases between them. The CDR3 is 15 amino acids. The CDR3 nucleotides read TGTGCCATCAGCACCGGGACGCTACCCTACAATGAGCAGTTCTTC. It encodes CAISTGTLPYNEQFF.

The table lists this clonotype with a count of one. The genes are TRBV6-2 or TRBV6-3 and TRBJ2-4; D might be TRBD2 (6 bases). Germline CDR1 reads MNHEY; CDR2 reads SVGEGT. The CDR3 totals 20 residues. Trimming left V 2 bases short and J 0 bases short, with 23 bases between. The CDR3 reads CASSYPVLWGDPQAKNIQYF. CDR3 nucleotides: TGTGCCAGCAGTTACCCAGTCCTGTGGGGGGACCCACAAGCCAAAAACATTCAGTACTTC.

In this sample, this clonotype turned up many times. Germline is not matched at one junction end, which may reflect a read error. The chain couples TRBV7-2 to TRBJ1-2; D possibly corresponds to TRBD1 (5 bases). From germline, CDR1 is SGHTA and CDR2 FQGNSA. The CDR3 runs 13 residues. CDR3 sequence reads: CLWGEGGNYGYTF. CDR3 DNA: TGCCTTTGGGGGGAAGGAGGGAACTATGGCTACACCTTC.

This clonotype was detected once. The gene calls are TRBV29-1 and TRBJ2-2; D perhaps matches TRBD1 (6 bases). This CDR3 contains 14 residues. The V end was cut by 0 bases, the J end by 7 bases, with 12 bases between. Germline V CDR1 and CDR2: SQVTM, ANQGSEA. As DNA, the CDR3 is TGCAGCGTTGAAGAGGGGGCAGACGGCGGGGAGCTGTTTTTT. It is translated as CSVEEGADGGELFF.

The rearrangement links TRBV20-1 to TRBJ2-2; 8 bases line up with TRBD2. Trimming cost V 4 bases and J 4 bases; bases outside gene matches: 23. The CDR3 is made up of 20 amino acids. CDR1 and CDR2 from the germline V gene are DFQATT and SNEGSKA (reference sequence). As DNA, the CDR3 is TGCAGTGCTACTGAATCGGGAACGGGAGGGGCAGGTTTCTTCACCGGGGAGCTGTTTTTT. It yields the protein CSATESGTGGAGFFTGELFF.

In this sample, this clonotype turned up a few times. J is TRBJ1-5 and V is TRBV7-2; no definite D call. Trimming shortened V by 4 bases and J by 4 bases, and 14 bases separated the two germline ends. The germline V gene has CDR1 SGHTA and CDR2 FQGNSA. The CDR3 sequence is 15 residues long. CDR3 nucleotide sequence: TGTGCCAGCAGCTCCACACGAGGTGGGAATCAGCCCCAGCATTTT. This codes for CASSSTRGGNQPQHF.

This clonotype was detected only a few times. The chain combines TRBV12-3 or TRBV12-4 with TRBJ1-5; D gene ambiguous. The V end was cut by 2 bases, the J end by 0 bases, with 8 bases between. This CDR3 is built from 15 residues. The CDR3 here is CASSLKDYSNQPQHF. The CDR3 DNA reads as TGTGCCAGCAGTTTAAAGGACTATAGCAATCAGCCCCAGCATTTT.

This clonotype was counted at least ten times. V is TRBV7-8 and J is TRBJ2-3; 12 bases are shared with TRBD2. The CDR3 spans 19 residues. V lost 3 bases, J lost 0 bases, and 10 bases stayed unmatched. Germline V gives CDR1 SGHVS, CDR2 FQNEAQ. CDR3 region: CASSLGLAGPNPSTDTQYF. The CDR3 DNA sequence: TGTGCCAGCAGCTTGGGACTAGCGGGCCCCAACCCCAGCACAGATACGCAGTATTTT.

This clonotype was observed many times. This chain uses TRBV7-2 with TRBJ2-2; TRBD2 matches at 12 bases. The CDR3 loop spans 18 amino acids. The ends lost 3 bases at V and 1 base at J; junction bases unmatched: 6. Germline loops: CDR1 SGHTA, CDR2 FQGNSA. CDR3 region: CASSFPETSGGNTGELFF. The DNA for the CDR3 is TGTGCCAGCAGCTTCCCCGAGACTAGCGGGGGGAACACCGGGGAGCTGTTTTTT.

At least ten counts were recorded for this clonotype. This rearrangement joins TRBV7-6 to TRBJ1-2; no clear D. V gave up 0 bases and J gave up 5 bases, with 10 bases separating them. The CDR3 loop spans 14 amino acids. CDR1 is SGHVS and CDR2 is FNYEAQ in the germline V gene. CDR3 nucleotide sequence: TGTGCCAGCAGCTTAGCATCCTTGGCTTATGGCTACACCTTC. Translating it yields CASSLASLAYGYTF. Using reference TRBV7-6 and TRBJ1-2 for the parts outside the CDR3, the full variable domain is GAGVSQSPRYKVTKRGQDVALRCDPISGHVSLYWYRQALGQGPEFLTYFNYEAQQDKSGLPNDRFSAERPEGSISTLTIQRTEQRDSAMYRCASSLASLAYGYTFGSGTRLTVV.